What follows are 22 T cell receptor beta chains derived from one specimen sequenced in a study of cytomegalovirus exposure and HLA in healthy donors. The PCR employed 60 Vbeta primers together with 13 Jbeta primers. Produced via immunoSEQ multiplex PCR; TCRdb's table is partial and in-frame only. The table records 110,000 or so clones, 67% of them present only once. Sequencing was performed on PBMCs. The receptors come from a man in his late teens or twenties in good health and CMV-seropositive.

V gene TRBV27 combines with J gene TRBJ2-5; D unresolved. V lost 8 bases, J lost 3 bases, and 16 bases lay in between. This CDR3 has 14 residues. Germline loops: CDR1 MNHEY, CDR2 SMNVEV (reference sequence). The CDR3, as DNA: TGTGCCAGCTGTTCACTCCTCAGGAAAGAGACCCAGTACTTC. Its protein is CASCSLLRKETQYF.

The chain employs TRBV7-6 and TRBJ2-3; the match to TRBD2 covers 9 bases. Germline V gene lookup returns CDR1 SGHVS and CDR2 FNYEAQ. The trim removed 1 base at V and 0 bases at J, leaving 8 bases unmatched. The CDR3 has 18 residues. CDR3 in amino acids: CASSLDLILAGSTDTQYF. The CDR3 DNA sequence: TGTGCCAGCAGCTTAGATTTAATACTAGCGGGTAGCACAGATACGCAGTATTTT.

V and J are TRBV4-2 and TRBJ2-3; 12 bases align to TRBD2. CDR1 is LGHNA, CDR2 YNFKEQ, per germline. CDR3 length: 20 amino acids. Trimming at V came to 0 bases and at J to 5 bases, leaving 15 bases not matched to a gene. The CDR3: CASSQEASGGAAGGRDTQYF. The CDR3 DNA follows: TGTGCCAGCAGCCAAGAAGCTAGCGGGGGGGCGGCTGGGGGTAGAGATACGCAGTATTTT.

The chain has TRBV28 and TRBJ1-5, with a possible D match to TRBD1 (5 bases). The CDR3 runs 13 residues. With 3 bases removed from V and 6 bases from J, the gap between germline ends came to 9 bases. Germline CDR1 and CDR2: MDHEN and SYDVKM. The CDR3 nucleotides are TGTGCCAGCAGTTTTTTTAGGGGTCAGCCCCAGCATTTT. It codes for CASSFFRGQPQHF.

This clone was seen only a few times. V gene TRBV7-2 combines with J gene TRBJ1-2, with a possible D match to TRBD1 (5 bases). The CDR3 runs to 13 residues. Germline CDR1 SGHTA, CDR2 FQGNSA. V gave up 0 bases and J gave up 7 bases, with 9 bases separating them. For the CDR3, the DNA is TGTGCCAGCAGCTTAGCACAGGTCGGTGGCTACACCTTC. It codes for CASSLAQVGGYTF.

CDR3 in DNA: TGTGCCAGCAGTGAACGAGACAGGGGCTCGAGAAAGACCCAGTACTTC. Translating it yields CASSERDRGSRKTQYF. The V call is TRBV6-1, the J call TRBJ2-5; 8 positions agree with TRBD1. From germline, CDR1 is MNHNS and CDR2 SASEGT. This CDR3 spans 16 amino acids. Trimming took 2 bases from V and 6 from J; bases not matched to a gene: 11.

The chain combines TRBV23-1 with TRBJ2-7, with 7 bases identical to TRBD1. TRBV23-1 is an ORF, and what it does is uncertain. Trimming at V came to 3 bases and at J to 5 bases, leaving 1 base not matched to a gene. CDR3 length: 12 amino acids. CDR3 region: CASSHQGDEQYV. CDR3 nucleotide sequence: TGCGCCAGCAGTCACCAGGGGGACGAGCAGTACGTC.

The chain links TRBV29-1 to TRBJ2-1; no clear D. Germline V CDR1 and CDR2: SQVTM, ANQGSEA. The CDR3 has 12 residues. The V end lost 6 bases, the J end lost 2 bases, and 8 bases lay between the germline ends. As DNA, the CDR3 is TGCAGCGTCGCAGTTGCCTACAATGAGCAGTTCTTC. Amino acid sequence: CSVAVAYNEQFF.

This clone appeared a single time. The rearrangement links TRBV27 to TRBJ1-5; perhaps TRBD1 as D (6 bases). CDR3 size: 14 residues. Trimming took off 4 bases at V and 3 bases at J, with 10 bases between the two ends. The germline CDR1 and CDR2 sequences are MNHEY and SMNVEV (reference sequence). CDR3 amino acids: CASSSQGINQPQHF. In DNA form, the CDR3 reads TGTGCCAGCAGTTCTCAGGGGATCAATCAGCCCCAGCATTTT.

This clone was counted between two and nine times. J is TRBJ2-3 and V is TRBV11-2; D not certain. Germline V CDR1 and CDR2: SGHAT, FQNNGV. The germline V and J ends were trimmed by 5 bases and 0 bases, with 12 bases remaining between them. The CDR3 covers 15 residues. The CDR3 bases are TGTGCCAGCAGCAAAAACAGAGCTAGCACAGATACGCAGTATTTT. Translated: CASSKNRASTDTQYF.

CDR3 protein: CASMALGTALQETQYF. CDR3 DNA sequence: TGTGCCAGCATGGCCCTGGGGACAGCGCTACAAGAGACCCAGTACTTC. This chain uses TRBV28 with TRBJ2-5; TRBD1 matches at 7 bases. The CDR3 length is 16 residues. Per germline, CDR1 MDHEN and CDR2 SYDVKM. After removal of 7 bases from V and 2 bases from J, the junction contained 13 bases not matched to a gene. The full variable domain, in which reference TRBV28 and TRBJ2-5 provide the parts outside the CDR3, is DVKVTQSSRYLVKRTGEKVFLECVQDMDHENMFWYRQDPGLGLRLIYFSYDVKMKEKGDIPEGYSVSREKKERFSLILESASTNQTSMYLCASMALGTALQETQYFGPGTRLLVL.

The rearrangement uses TRBV28 and TRBJ2-2, with 7 bases lining up with TRBD1. This CDR3 comprises 15 residues. V lost 6 bases and J lost 5; bases outside the gene matches: 9. Germline values: CDR1 MDHEN, CDR2 SYDVKM. This CDR3 is CASSLGGAFTGELFF. In DNA form, the CDR3 reads TGTGCCAGCAGCTTAGGGGGCGCTTTTACCGGGGAGCTGTTTTTT. Full variable domain (rest looked up from reference TRBV28 and TRBJ2-2): DVKVTQSSRYLVKRTGEKVFLECVQDMDHENMFWYRQDPGLGLRLIYFSYDVKMKEKGDIPEGYSVSREKKERFSLILESASTNQTSMYLCASSLGGAFTGELFFGEGSRLTVL.

The rearrangement links TRBV7-2 to TRBJ2-7, with a tentative D call TRBD1 (6 bases). CDR3 size: 11 residues. Germline assignment: CDR1 SGHTA and CDR2 FQGNSA. The CDR3 loop is CASRQAHEQYF. The CDR3 DNA reads TGTGCGTCGAGACAGGCCCACGAGCAGTACTTC. Complete variable domain (other parts from reference TRBV7-2 and TRBJ2-7): GAGVSQSPSNKVTEKGKDVELRCDPISGHTALYWYRQSLGQGLEFLIYFQGNSAPDKSGLPSDRFSAERTGGSVSTLTIQRTQQEDSAVYLCASRQAHEQYFGPGTRLTVT.

In DNA form, the CDR3 reads TGTGCCAGCAGTCCACGGACAGGAATGAACACTGAAGCTTTCTTT. This encodes CASSPRTGMNTEAFF. The V gene is TRBV6-5, the J gene TRBJ1-1; TRBD1 aligns across 7 bases. This CDR3 spans 15 amino acids. From germline, CDR1 is MNHEY and CDR2 SVGAGI. V dropped 5 bases and J dropped 0; count of bases not matched to a gene: 6.

The rearrangement uses TRBV6-6 and TRBJ2-1; D is possibly TRBD1 (7 bases). The CDR3 spans 16 residues. Germline V gene data show CDR1 as MNHNY and CDR2 as SVGAGI (reference sequence). Trimming stripped 5 bases from V and 0 bases from J, with 14 bases between. The CDR3 is CASSRGREGSYNEQFF. The DNA of the CDR3 is TGTGCCAGCAGTAGGGGGCGGGAAGGCTCCTACAATGAGCAGTTCTTC.

This chain links TRBV14 with TRBJ1-2; TRBD1 aligns across 8 bases. The CDR3 covers 14 residues. The V and J ends lost 4 bases and 6 bases, in that order; junction bases with no gene match: 7. In germline, CDR1 is SGHDN, CDR2 FVKESK. CDR3 bases: TGTGCCAGCAGCCTACAGGGGGGTTCACATGGCTACACCTTC. Its translation: CASSLQGGSHGYTF. Using reference TRBV14 and TRBJ1-2 for the parts outside the CDR3, the full variable domain is EAGVTQFPSHSVIEKGQTVTLRCDPISGHDNLYWYRRVMGKEIKFLLHFVKESKQDESGMPNNRFLAERTGGTYSTLKVQPAELEDSGVYFCASSLQGGSHGYTFGSGTRLTVV.

The chain uses TRBV29-1 and TRBJ1-1, with D perhaps TRBD1 (6 bases). The CDR3 has 11 residues. Trimming removed 2 bases at V and 8 bases at J, with 9 bases between. CDR1 and CDR2 (germline): SQVTM, ANQGSEA. CDR3 residues: CSVEKDREAFF. The CDR3 DNA follows: TGCAGCGTTGAAAAGGACAGAGAAGCTTTCTTT.

This clone was observed a handful of times. The rearrangement uses TRBV4-2 and TRBJ2-7; a possible D gene is TRBD2 (7 bases). This CDR3 spans 17 amino acids. Germline V gene sequence: CDR1 LGHNA, CDR2 YNFKEQ. The V end lost 0 bases, the J end lost 1 base, and 16 bases lay between the germline ends. Here the CDR3 DNA reads TGTGCCAGCAGCCAAGAAGGAGGGGGGGCTTTATCCTACGAGCAGTACTTC. Translation: CASSQEGGGALSYEQYF.

The rearrangement links TRBV7-9 to TRBJ2-7; 8 positions agree with TRBD1. This CDR3 is built from 13 residues. Trimming at V came to 5 bases and at J to 3 bases, leaving 3 bases not matched to a gene. CDR1 SEHNR and CDR2 FQNEAQ come from the germline V gene (reference sequence). The CDR3 region is CASSRGQVYEQYF. For the CDR3, the DNA is TGTGCCAGCAGCCGGGGACAGGTCTACGAGCAGTACTTC.

V is TRBV7-9 and J is TRBJ2-1, with 10 bases identical to TRBD2. V dropped 5 bases and J dropped 8; count of bases not matched to a gene: 15. This CDR3 spans 17 amino acids. Germline lookup yields CDR1 SEHNR and CDR2 FQNEAQ (reference sequence). CDR3 protein: CASSPGGRSGGADEQFF. The CDR3 nucleotides are TGTGCCAGCAGCCCAGGGGGGAGGAGCGGGGGGGCGGATGAGCAGTTCTTC.

This chain joins TRBV21-1 and TRBJ2-1; TRBD1, the table's D call, was not compared with the DNA. TRBV21-1 is tagged as a pseudogene. The CDR3 loop spans 22 amino acids. The CDR3 spells CASSKVLSLWDRDLRGANEQFF. The CDR3 bases are TGTGCCAGCAGCAAAGTACTTAGTCTATGGGACAGGGATCTAAGGGGGGCAAATGAGCAGTTCTTC.

The chain employs TRBV5-4 and TRBJ2-2, with D possibly being TRBD1 (5 bases). The CDR3 runs 14 residues. CDR1 and CDR2 (germline): SGHNT, YYREEE (reference sequence). V lost 0 bases and J 8 bases, leaving 11 bases between the germline ends. This CDR3 reads CASSLAQGTGELFF. The CDR3, as DNA: TGTGCCAGCAGCTTGGCGCAGGGCACTGGGGAGCTGTTTTTT.